These T cell receptor beta chains were read from a single sample in a study of T cell responses to AZD1222 COVID-19 vaccine. Produced via immunoSEQ multiplex PCR; TCRdb's table is partial and in-frame only. The sample lists some 150,000 clones, 85% to 90% occurring once. The sequencing here drew on peripheral blood, taken 28 days after the second AZD1222 dose. Source of these receptors: an adult who received the AZD1222 COVID-19 vaccine. The CDR3 runs from the conserved cysteine through the conserved F or W. D genes are given only for firm matches. Rows give clone size only sometimes, using once, few, many, or a class for an expanded clone.

j_call clone_size d_call v_call cdr3_nt cdr3_aa
TRBJ2-7 . TRBD2 TRBV7-6 TGTGCCAGCAGCTTAGTTGGGACTAGCGGGAGTTATGAGCAGTACTTC CASSLVGTSGSYEQYF
TRBJ1-2 . . TRBV7-9 TGTGCCAGCAGCTTAGAGTGGGTCAAAAAATCCTTC CASSLEWVKKSF
TRBJ2-7 . . TRBV28 TGTGCCAGCACCGCCGACAGAGCCTACGAGCAGTACTTC CASTADRAYEQYF
TRBJ2-4 . TRBD2 TRBV30 TGTGCCTGGAGTGTAGGGGCGGGGGGAGTCAAAAACATTCAGTACTTC CAWSVGAGGVKNIQYF
TRBJ2-1 . . TRBV9 TGTGCCAGCAGCGACGGGACCAACAATGAGCAGTTCTTC CASSDGTNNEQFF
TRBJ1-1 . . TRBV6-5 TGTGCCAGCAGTACTGGGTCTGACACTGAAGCTTTCTTT CASSTGSDTEAFF
TRBJ2-2 . . TRBV10-3 TGTGCCTCCCAATGGGGGACCGGGGAGCTGTTTTTT CASQWGTGELFF
TRBJ1-1 . TRBD1 TRBV19 TGTGCCAGTAGTATAGAGGGGACAGCGAACACTGAAGCTTTCTTT CASSIEGTANTEAFF
TRBJ2-1 . TRBD2 TRBV11-2 TGTGCCAGCAGCCGCCTAGCGGATGAGCAGTTCTTC CASSRLADEQFF
TRBJ2-1 . . TRBV4-3 TGCGCCAGCAGCCAAGTCGGTCGCGAAAGGGAGCAGTTCTTC CASSQVGREREQFF
TRBJ2-1 . TRBD1 TRBV28 TGTGCCAGCACCAAACGACAGGGTGGGAATGAGCAGTTCTTC CASTKRQGGNEQFF
TRBJ2-2 . . TRBV4-2 TGTGCCAGCAGCCCTCCCCCTGGACCCGGGGAGCTGTTTTTT CASSPPPGPGELFF
TRBJ2-1 . TRBD2 TRBV10-2 TGCGCCAGCAGCCAACTAGCGGGGCTTAACAATGAGCAGTTCTTC CASSQLAGLNNEQFF
TRBJ2-7 once . TRBV5-1 TGCGCCAGCAGCCTGGCTGGGGGATCCTACGAGCAGTACTTC CASSLAGGSYEQYF
TRBJ2-2 . TRBD1 TRBV29-1 TGCAGTGGCGGACAGGGCGAAGCCGGGGAGCTGTTTTTT CSGGQGEAGELFF
TRBJ1-1 . . TRBV7-2 TGTGCCAGCAGCTTATCGATGATGGGGTTCACTGAAGCTTTCTTT CASSLSMMGFTEAFF
TRBJ2-3 . . TRBV5-6 TGTGCCAGCGGGACCGGGGGGCGCACAGATACGCAGTATTTT CASGTGGRTDTQYF
TRBJ1-1 few . TRBV6-8 TGTGCCACCGTAAAAGACGGTAATCACCGGAACACTGAAGCTTTCTTT CATVKDGNHRNTEAFF
TRBJ1-5 . . TRBV10-2 TGCGCCAGCGAGGCAGGGAACAATCAGCCCCAGCATTTT CASEAGNNQPQHF
TRBJ1-2 . . TRBV28 TGTGCCAGCAGCGTATCGGGGGCACCCGCACTTAACTATGGCTACACCTTC CASSVSGAPALNYGYTF
TRBJ1-2 . . TRBV24-1 TGTGCCACCAGTGCACCGGACGGGGCCGGGGACTATGGCTACACCTTC CATSAPDGAGDYGYTF
TRBJ1-1 . . TRBV5-1 TGCGCCAGCAGCGGGGGCGGGGATAGTGCTGAAGCTTTCTTT CASSGGGDSAEAFF
TRBJ2-2 . TRBD2 TRBV28 TGTGCCGCCGGGACTAGCGGGATTGCTAACAACGGGGAGCTGTTTTTT CAAGTSGIANNGELFF
TRBJ2-1 . TRBD2 TRBV4-2 TGTGCCAGCAGCCTAACTAGCGAACTCTACAATGAGCAGTTCTTC CASSLTSELYNEQFF
TRBJ1-4 few . TRBV11-1 TGTGCCAGCAGCTCATCGATGGGTGAAAAACTGTTTTTT CASSSSMGEKLFF
TRBJ2-1 . . TRBV9 TGTGCCAGCGCAGAAGGTGTCTACAATGAGCAGTTCTTC CASAEGVYNEQFF